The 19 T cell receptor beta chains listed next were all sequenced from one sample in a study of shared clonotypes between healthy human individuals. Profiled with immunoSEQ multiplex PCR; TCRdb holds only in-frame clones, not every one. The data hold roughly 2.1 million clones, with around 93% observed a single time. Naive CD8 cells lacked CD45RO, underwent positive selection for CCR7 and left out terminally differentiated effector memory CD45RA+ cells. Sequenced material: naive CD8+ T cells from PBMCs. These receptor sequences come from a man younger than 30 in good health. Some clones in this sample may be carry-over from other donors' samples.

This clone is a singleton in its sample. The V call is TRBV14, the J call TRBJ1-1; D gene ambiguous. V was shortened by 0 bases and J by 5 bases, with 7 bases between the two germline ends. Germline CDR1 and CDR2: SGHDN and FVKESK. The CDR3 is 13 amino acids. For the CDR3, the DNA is TGTGCCAGCAGCCAAGATTTCTTGACTGAAGCTTTCTTT. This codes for CASSQDFLTEAFF.

The CDR3 coding sequence is TGTGCCAGCAGTTTCGCTTTGGGTAATGAGCAGTTCTTC. Its translation is CASSFALGNEQFF. The chain is built from TRBV28 and TRBJ2-1; no definite D call. The CDR3 is 13 residues long. The germline CDR1 and CDR2 sequences are MDHEN and SYDVKM. Trimming stripped 3 bases from V and 7 bases from J, with 10 bases between. The whole variable domain, remainder taken from reference TRBV28 and TRBJ2-1, is DVKVTQSSRYLVKRTGEKVFLECVQDMDHENMFWYRQDPGLGLRLIYFSYDVKMKEKGDIPEGYSVSREKKERFSLILESASTNQTSMYLCASSFALGNEQFFGPGTRLTVL.

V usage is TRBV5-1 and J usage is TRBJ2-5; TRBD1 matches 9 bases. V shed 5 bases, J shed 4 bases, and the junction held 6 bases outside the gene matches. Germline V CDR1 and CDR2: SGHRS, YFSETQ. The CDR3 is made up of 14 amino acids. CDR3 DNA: TGCGCCAGCAGGCCGGACAGGGGCAGAGAGACCCAGTACTTC. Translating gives CASRPDRGRETQYF.

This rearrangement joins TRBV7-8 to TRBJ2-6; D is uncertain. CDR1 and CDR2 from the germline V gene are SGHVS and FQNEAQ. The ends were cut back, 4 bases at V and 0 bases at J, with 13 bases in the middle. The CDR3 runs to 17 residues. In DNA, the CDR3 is TGTGCCAGCAGCTCCCACGGCGGCAGCTCTGGGGCCAACGTCCTGACTTTC. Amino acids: CASSSHGGSSGANVLTF. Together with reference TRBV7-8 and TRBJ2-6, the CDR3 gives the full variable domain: GAGVSQSPRYKVAKRGQDVALRCDPISGHVSLFWYQQALGQGPEFLTYFQNEAQLDKSGLPSDRFFAERPEGSVSTLKIQRTQQEDSAVYLCASSSHGGSSGANVLTFGAGSRLTVL.

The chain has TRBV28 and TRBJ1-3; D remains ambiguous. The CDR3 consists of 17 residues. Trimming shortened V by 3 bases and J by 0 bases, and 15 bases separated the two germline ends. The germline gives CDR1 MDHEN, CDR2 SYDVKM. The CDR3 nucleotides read TGTGCCAGCAGTTTTGACGGCGGCACTGACTCTGGAAACACCATATATTTT. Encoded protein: CASSFDGGTDSGNTIYF. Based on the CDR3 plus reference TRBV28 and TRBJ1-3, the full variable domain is DVKVTQSSRYLVKRTGEKVFLECVQDMDHENMFWYRQDPGLGLRLIYFSYDVKMKEKGDIPEGYSVSREKKERFSLILESASTNQTSMYLCASSFDGGTDSGNTIYFGEGSWLTVV.

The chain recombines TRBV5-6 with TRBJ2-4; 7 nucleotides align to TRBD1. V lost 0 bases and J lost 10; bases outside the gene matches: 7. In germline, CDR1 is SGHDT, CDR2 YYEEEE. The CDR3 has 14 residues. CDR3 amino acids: CASSLGGGRRIQYF. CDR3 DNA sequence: TGTGCCAGCAGCTTGGGAGGGGGCAGGAGGATTCAGTACTTC.

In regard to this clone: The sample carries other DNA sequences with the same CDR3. The CDR3 loop is CASSLVGSSYNEQFF. The CDR3 DNA follows: TGTGCCAGCAGCTTAGTCGGGAGCTCCTACAATGAGCAGTTCTTC. The chain carries TRBV7-9 and TRBJ2-1; possible D gene TRBD2, 6 bases. This CDR3 comprises 15 residues. V lost 1 base to trimming and J lost 0 bases, with 7 bases between them. Germline CDR1 reads SEHNR; CDR2 reads FQNEAQ (reference sequence).

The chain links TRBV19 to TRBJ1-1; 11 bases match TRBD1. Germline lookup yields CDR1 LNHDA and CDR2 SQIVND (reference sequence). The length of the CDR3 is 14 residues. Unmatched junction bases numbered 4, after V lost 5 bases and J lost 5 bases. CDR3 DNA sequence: TGTGCCAGTAGTCTCCGGGACAGGGGGACTGAAGCTTTCTTT. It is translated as CASSLRDRGTEAFF.

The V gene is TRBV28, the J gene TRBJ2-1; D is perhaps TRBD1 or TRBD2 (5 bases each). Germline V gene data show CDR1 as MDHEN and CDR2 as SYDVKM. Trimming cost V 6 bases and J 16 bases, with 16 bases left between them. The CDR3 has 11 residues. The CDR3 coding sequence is TGTGCCAGCAGCGAGCCGGGACCCAGTTTCTTC. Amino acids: CASSEPGPSFF. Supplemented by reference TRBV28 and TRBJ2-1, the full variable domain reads DVKVTQSSRYLVKRTGEKVFLECVQDMDHENMFWYRQDPGLGLRLIYFSYDVKMKEKGDIPEGYSVSREKKERFSLILESASTNQTSMYLCASSEPGPSFFGPGTRLTVL.

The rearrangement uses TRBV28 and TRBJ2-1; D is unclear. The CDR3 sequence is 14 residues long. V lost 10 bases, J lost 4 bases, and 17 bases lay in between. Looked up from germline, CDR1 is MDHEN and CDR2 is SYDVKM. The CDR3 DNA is TGTGCCATCGATGTAAAAAACGCGTACAATGAGCAGTTCTTC. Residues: CAIDVKNAYNEQFF.

The CDR3 here is CASSLFLQQGQETQYF. CDR3 DNA sequence: TGTGCCAGCAGCCTCTTCTTGCAGCAGGGTCAAGAGACCCAGTACTTC. J is TRBJ2-5 and V is TRBV7-9; D possibly corresponds to TRBD1 (5 bases). Germline V gene lookup returns CDR1 SEHNR and CDR2 FQNEAQ (reference sequence). The CDR3 sequence is 16 residues long. Trimming shortened V by 5 bases and J by 2 bases, and 18 bases separated the two germline ends.

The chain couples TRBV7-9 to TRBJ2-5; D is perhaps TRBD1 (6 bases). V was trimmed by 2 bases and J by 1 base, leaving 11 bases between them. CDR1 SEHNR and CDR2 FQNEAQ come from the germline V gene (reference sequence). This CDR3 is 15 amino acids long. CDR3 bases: TGTGCCAGCAGCTTATCGAGACAGGCCCAAGAGACCCAGTACTTC. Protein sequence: CASSLSRQAQETQYF.

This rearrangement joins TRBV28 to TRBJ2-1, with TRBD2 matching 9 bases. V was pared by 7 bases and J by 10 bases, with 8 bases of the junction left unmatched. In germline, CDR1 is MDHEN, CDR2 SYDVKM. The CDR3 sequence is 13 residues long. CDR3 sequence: CASTAGGLREQFF. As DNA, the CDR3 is TGTGCCAGCACGGCGGGAGGGCTCAGAGAGCAGTTCTTC.

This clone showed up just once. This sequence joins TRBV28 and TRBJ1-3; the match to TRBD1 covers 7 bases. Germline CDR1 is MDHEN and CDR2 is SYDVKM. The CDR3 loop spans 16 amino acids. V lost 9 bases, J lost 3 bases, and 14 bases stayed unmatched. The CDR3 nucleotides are TGTGCCAGTCAGAGACCCGGGACAGAGAATGGAAACACCATATATTTT. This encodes CASQRPGTENGNTIYF.

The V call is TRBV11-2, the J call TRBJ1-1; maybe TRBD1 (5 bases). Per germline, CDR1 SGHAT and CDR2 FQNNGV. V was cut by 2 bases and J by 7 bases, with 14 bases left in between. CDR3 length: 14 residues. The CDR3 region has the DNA TGTGCCAGCAGCTTACCTTCTTGGGACCTTGAAGCTTTCTTT. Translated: CASSLPSWDLEAFF.

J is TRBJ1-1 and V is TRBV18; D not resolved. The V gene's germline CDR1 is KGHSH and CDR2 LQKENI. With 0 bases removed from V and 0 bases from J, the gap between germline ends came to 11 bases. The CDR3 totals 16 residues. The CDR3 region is CASSPPSLGLNTEAFF. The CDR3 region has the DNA TGTGCCAGCTCACCACCGAGTCTGGGGTTGAACACTGAAGCTTTCTTT.

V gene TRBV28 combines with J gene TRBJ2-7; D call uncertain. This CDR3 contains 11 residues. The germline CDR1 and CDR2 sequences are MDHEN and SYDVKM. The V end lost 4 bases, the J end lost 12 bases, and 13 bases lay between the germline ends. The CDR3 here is CASSYGSPPYF. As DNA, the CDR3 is TGTGCCAGCAGTTACGGCAGCCCGCCGTACTTC.

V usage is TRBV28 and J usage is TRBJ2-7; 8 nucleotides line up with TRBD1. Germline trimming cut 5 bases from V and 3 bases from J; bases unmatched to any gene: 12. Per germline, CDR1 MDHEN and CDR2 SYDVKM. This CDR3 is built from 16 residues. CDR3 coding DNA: TGTGCCAGCAGTCCCCGGGTGGCAGGGGGCCTCTACGAGCAGTACTTC. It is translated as CASSPRVAGGLYEQYF.

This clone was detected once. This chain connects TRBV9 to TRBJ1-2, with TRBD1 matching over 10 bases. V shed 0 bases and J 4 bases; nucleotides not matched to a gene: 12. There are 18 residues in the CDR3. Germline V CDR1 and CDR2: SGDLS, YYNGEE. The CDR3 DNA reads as TGTGCCAGCAGCGTAGAGCCAGCCGGGACAGGGGTTGCCTATGGCTACACCTTC. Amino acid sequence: CASSVEPAGTGVAYGYTF.